The 12 T cell receptor beta chains listed next were all sequenced from one sample in a study of molecular identifiers for immune sequencing clone quantification. MiXCR, run by TCRdb on the PCR reads, gives a single entry per CDR3 protein. The sample has just under 650,000 distinct CDR3 sequences, 20% seen once; the top ten hold roughly 0.83%. Sequencing used naive CD8+ T cells from blood, with Jurkat cell RNA spiked in. Subset of the sample: FACS-sorted CD8+CD4-CCR7+CD45RA+ naive T cells. These receptors were taken from a human donor in good health. Some libraries in this study had Jurkat cell RNA spiked in.

This clonotype appeared a single time. A much larger clone differs by one base, so this may be a read error. This chain connects TRBV5-1 to TRBJ2-7, with D possibly TRBD1 on 5 matching bases. Trimming left V 4 bases short and J 6 bases short, with 17 bases between. The CDR3 length is 14 residues. CDR1 and CDR2 from the germline V gene are SGHRS and YFSETQ. CDR3 residues: CASSADLGRSEQYF. CDR3 DNA: TGCGCCAGCAGCGCAGACTTGGGGCGGAGCGAGCAGTACTTC.

This clonotype appeared a few times. V gene TRBV27 combines with J gene TRBJ2-7; unclear D gene. Germline V lookup: CDR1 MNHEY, CDR2 SMNVEV (reference sequence). V lost 3 bases and J lost 0, with 9 bases in between. The CDR3 has 14 amino acids. The CDR3 sequence: CASSLLPSSYEQYF. In DNA, the CDR3 is TGTGCCAGCAGTTTGTTACCAAGCTCCTACGAGCAGTACTTC.

This clonotype was counted many times. This rearrangement joins TRBV1 to TRBJ2-3; the table calls TRBD2, which could not be checked here. TRBV1 is recorded as a pseudogene. The CDR3 runs 16 residues. CDR3 protein: CTSSQDLAGGSDTQYF. The CDR3 nucleotides read TGCACCAGCAGCCAAGATCTAGCGGGGGGGTCGGATACGCAGTATTTT.

At least ten counts were recorded for this clonotype. The J gene is TRBJ2-3, the V gene TRBV4-3; D is ambiguous. The CDR3 extends over 13 amino acids. The germline CDR1 and CDR2 sequences are LGHNA and YSLEER. V gave up 8 bases and J gave up 0 bases, with 9 bases separating them. The CDR3 sequence is CASGFGSTDTQYF. The DNA for the CDR3 is TGCGCCAGCGGTTTCGGGAGCACAGATACGCAGTATTTT.

There are a few counts of this clonotype. The V and J genes are TRBV27 and TRBJ2-1, with 9 bases aligning to TRBD1. The ends lost 7 bases at V and 3 bases at J; junction bases unmatched: 4. The CDR3 runs 14 residues. In germline, CDR1 is MNHEY, CDR2 SMNVEV (reference sequence). This CDR3 reads CASMRTGDYNEQFF. The CDR3 nucleotides read TGTGCCAGCATGCGGACAGGGGACTACAATGAGCAGTTCTTC.

With regard to this clonotype: A read error may be the cause here, since a much bigger clone is one base away. The chain employs TRBV27 and TRBJ1-6; D gene ambiguous. V lost 3 bases, J lost 2 bases, and 8 bases lay in between. Germline-derived CDR1 and CDR2 are MNHEY and SMNVEV (reference sequence). This CDR3 is built from 15 residues. Here the CDR3 DNA reads TGTGCCAGCAGTTTGTTGGGCACCTATAATTCACCCCTCCACTTT. Translating gives CASSLLGTYNSPLHF.

This clonotype was picked up a small number of times. The rearrangement links TRBV5-6 to TRBJ2-2; perhaps TRBD1 as D (7 bases). V shed 3 bases and J shed 3 bases, with 12 bases lying between them. The CDR3 spans 15 residues. Germline V lookup: CDR1 SGHDT, CDR2 YYEEEE. The chain's CDR3 is CASSYTGDYTGELFF. CDR3 DNA: TGTGCCAGCAGCTACACAGGGGACTACACCGGGGAGCTGTTTTTT. Variable domain in full (rest from reference TRBV5-6 and TRBJ2-2): DAGVTQSPTHLIKTRGQQVTLRCSPKSGHDTVSWYQQALGQGPQFIFQYYEEEERQRGNFPDRFSGHQFPNYSSELNVNALLLGDSALYLCASSYTGDYTGELFFGEGSRLTVL.

Points on this clonotype: A much larger clonotype is one base distant, so this may be a read error. This chain links TRBV5-1 with TRBJ2-2; 7 positions agree with TRBD1. CDR1 is SGHRS, CDR2 YFSETQ, per germline. Losses at the gene ends were 4 bases for V and 0 bases for J; bases not matched to a gene: 9. The CDR3 contains 17 residues. The CDR3 nucleotides read TGCGCCAGCAGCATATACTTACAGGGGACGAACACCGGGGAGCTGTTTTTT. Protein product: CASSIYLQGTNTGELFF.

Regarding this clonotype: A junction end diverges from the germline sequence, so it may reflect a read error. The V call is TRBV28, the J call TRBJ2-3; 9 positions agree with TRBD1. CDR1 and CDR2 (germline): MDHEN, SYDVKM. The length of the CDR3 is 17 residues. The CDR3 DNA reads as TGTGCCAGCAGTTTTTTAAGCGGGACAGGGATGCTGGATACGCGGTATTTT. Translating gives CASSFLSGTGMLDTRYF.

V gene TRBV27 combines with J gene TRBJ2-7; D is unclear. The germline V gene has CDR1 MNHEY and CDR2 SMNVEV (reference sequence). This CDR3 region has 13 residues. Trimming shortened V by 5 bases and J by 6 bases, and 14 bases separated the two germline ends. CDR3 loop: CASSPSGVGEQYF. DNA for the CDR3: TGTGCCAGCAGTCCCTCCGGAGTAGGCGAGCAGTACTTC.

This clonotype has a count of ten or more. The V and J genes are TRBV27 and TRBJ2-7; no clear D. The CDR3 spans 15 residues. In germline, CDR1 is MNHEY, CDR2 SMNVEV (reference sequence). Trimming cost V 6 bases and J 6 bases, with 21 bases left between them. CDR3 DNA sequence: TGTGCCAGCAGCCAAGTGGATAACCCTTCACCCGAGCAGTACTTC. Its protein is CASSQVDNPSPEQYF.

This clonotype was counted many times. V is TRBV4-2 and J is TRBJ2-5; D unclear. The CDR3 extends over 16 amino acids. CDR1 is LGHNA and CDR2 is YNFKEQ in the germline V gene. Trimming pared 0 bases from V and 3 bases from J, leaving 14 bases between. The CDR3 here is CASSQDWATREETQYF. Written as DNA, the CDR3 is TGTGCCAGCAGCCAAGATTGGGCGACTCGGGAAGAGACCCAGTACTTC.